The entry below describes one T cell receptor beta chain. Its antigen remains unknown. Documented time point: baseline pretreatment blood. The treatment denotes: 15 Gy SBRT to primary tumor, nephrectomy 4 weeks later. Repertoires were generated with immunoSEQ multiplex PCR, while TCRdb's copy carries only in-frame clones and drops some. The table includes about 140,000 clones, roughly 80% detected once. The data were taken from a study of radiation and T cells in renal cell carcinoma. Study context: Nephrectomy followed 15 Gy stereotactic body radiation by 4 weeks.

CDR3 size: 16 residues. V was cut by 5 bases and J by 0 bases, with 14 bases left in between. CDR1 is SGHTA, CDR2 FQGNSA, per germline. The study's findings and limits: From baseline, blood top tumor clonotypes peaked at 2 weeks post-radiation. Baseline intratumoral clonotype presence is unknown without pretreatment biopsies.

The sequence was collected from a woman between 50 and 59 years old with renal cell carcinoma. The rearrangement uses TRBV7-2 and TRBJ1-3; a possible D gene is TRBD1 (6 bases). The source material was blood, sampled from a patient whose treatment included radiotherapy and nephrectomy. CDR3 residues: CASSRTVLYSGNTIYF. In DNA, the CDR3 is TGTGCCAGCAGCCGGACAGTCCTATACTCTGGAAACACCATATATTTT.